The 19 T cell receptor beta chains reported below all come from one sample, sequenced in a study of cytomegalovirus exposure and HLA in healthy donors. Both 60 Vbeta primers and 13 Jbeta primers went into the PCR. The data were produced by immunoSEQ multiplex PCR, yet TCRdb's version contains in-frame clones alone and is incomplete. This table has roughly 77,000 clones, about two thirds appearing once. Specimen: PBMCs. Receptors originate from a woman between 50 and 59 years old in good health and CMV-seropositive.

The chain employs TRBV9 and TRBJ2-1; 10 bases map to TRBD2. V lost 3 bases and J lost 0; bases outside the gene matches: 6. Germline CDR1 is SGDLS and CDR2 is YYNGEE. CDR3 size: 17 residues. The DNA of the CDR3 is TGTGCCAGCAGCGGGCTGACTAGCGGGTCCTCCTACAATGAGCAGTTCTTC. This sequence encodes CASSGLTSGSSYNEQFF.

The V call is TRBV7-3, the J call TRBJ2-2; 7 nucleotides align to TRBD2. Germline V gene lookup returns CDR1 SGHTA and CDR2 FQGTGA. The trim removed 5 bases at V and 7 bases at J, leaving 13 bases unmatched. The CDR3 has 16 amino acids. The CDR3 sequence is CASSPPLGGRGGELFF. DNA for the CDR3: TGTGCCAGCAGCCCCCCGTTGGGGGGGAGGGGCGGGGAGCTGTTTTTT.

J is TRBJ2-1 and V is TRBV7-2, with D perhaps TRBD2 (6 bases). CDR3 size: 16 residues. Germline V gene data show CDR1 as SGHTA and CDR2 as FQGNSA. The V and J ends lost 1 base and 6 bases respectively, with 16 bases between them. CDR3 sequence: CASSLVRDAGSNEQFF. As DNA, the CDR3 is TGTGCCAGCAGCTTAGTTCGAGACGCGGGGTCCAATGAGCAGTTCTTC.

This rearrangement joins TRBV7-9 to TRBJ1-1, with TRBD1 matching over 9 bases. CDR3 length: 16 amino acids. The ends lost 2 bases at V and 3 bases at J; junction bases unmatched: 7. Germline CDR1 SEHNR, CDR2 FQNEAQ (reference sequence). In DNA, the CDR3 is TGTGCCAGCAGCTTACCAGCGGGGACAGGGCACACTGAAGCTTTCTTT. Translating it yields CASSLPAGTGHTEAFF.

This clone was recorded a few times. The rearrangement links TRBV5-4 to TRBJ2-5; 9 bases line up with TRBD2. The germline gives CDR1 SGHNT, CDR2 YYREEE (reference sequence). The CDR3 is 18 residues long. V lost 4 bases and J lost 5; bases outside the gene matches: 18. The CDR3 DNA follows: TGTGCCAGCAGCCCGCGATTCTCCTCGCGGGGGGGACCGGAGACCCAGTACTTC. It translates to CASSPRFSSRGGPETQYF.

Details on this clone: Germline and junction disagree at one end, which may indicate a read error. V usage is TRBV30 and J usage is TRBJ1-5, with a tentative D call TRBD1 (5 bases). Germline V lookup: CDR1 GTSNPN, CDR2 SVGIG (reference sequence). The CDR3 is 13 amino acids. In DNA form, the CDR3 reads TGTGCCGGGAGGGACTCGATAAATCAGCCCCAGCATTTT. This codes for CAGRDSINQPQHF.

This clone was counted between two and nine times. The rearrangement links TRBV10-3 to TRBJ2-3; a weak D match, TRBD1 (6 bases). The CDR3 is made up of 16 amino acids. Germline CDR1 and CDR2: ENHRY and SYGVKD. Between the trimmed V and J ends, which lost 0 bases and 4 bases, there was a span of 14 bases. The CDR3 loop is CAISESMGASPDTQYF. The DNA of the CDR3 is TGTGCCATCAGTGAGTCGATGGGGGCTTCCCCAGATACGCAGTATTTT.

This clone was counted a few times. The chain is built from TRBV6-1 and TRBJ2-5; D not certain. With the DNA end fitting TRBJ2-7 better, the J assignment may be wrong. This CDR3 contains 17 residues. Germline CDR1 MNHNS, CDR2 SASEGT. In DNA form, the CDR3 reads TGTGCCAGCAGTGAGGTGGTGTCGGGTTACGTCTCCTACGAGCAGTACTTC. Its protein product is CASSEVVSGYVSYEQYF.

V is TRBV9 and J is TRBJ1-1; the D is unclear. Germline V lookup: CDR1 SGDLS, CDR2 YYNGEE. Trimming left V 4 bases short and J 0 bases short, with 7 bases between. CDR3 length equals 13 residues. The CDR3 DNA reads as TGTGCCAGCAGCTTACACATGAACACTGAAGCTTTCTTT. It codes for CASSLHMNTEAFF.

The chain is built from TRBV28 and TRBJ2-1, with TRBD1 identical over 7 bases. The CDR3 is made up of 14 amino acids. The J segment lost 5 bases and the V segment lost 5 bases, leaving 6 bases of the junction unmatched. Per the germline V gene, CDR1 is MDHEN and CDR2 is SYDVKM. This CDR3 reads CASSVRQGNNEQFF. The CDR3 DNA follows: TGTGCCAGCAGTGTACGACAGGGAAACAATGAGCAGTTCTTC.

The chain is built from TRBV4-1 and TRBJ2-3, with D perhaps TRBD1 (6 bases). Trimming left V 1 base short and J 2 bases short, with 10 bases between. Germline-derived CDR1 and CDR2 are MGHRA and YSYEKL. CDR3 length: 15 residues. This chain's CDR3 is CASSQGTGYTDTQYF. In nucleotides, the CDR3 is TGCGCCAGCAGCCAAGGAACAGGGTACACAGATACGCAGTATTTT.

The table lists this clone with a few counts. This chain joins TRBV27 and TRBJ1-2; D not resolved. Trimming shortened V by 2 bases and J by 7 bases, and 11 bases separated the two germline ends. The CDR3 totals 13 residues. Germline CDR1 and CDR2: MNHEY and SMNVEV (reference sequence). CDR3 coding DNA: TGTGCCAGCAGTTTAACCCCCTGGGCTGGCTACACCTTC. Translating it yields CASSLTPWAGYTF.

This clone has only one observation. The chain has TRBV5-1 and TRBJ2-5; 12 bases align to TRBD2. Germline trimming cut 2 bases from V and 5 bases from J; bases unmatched to any gene: 7. The germline gives CDR1 SGHRS, CDR2 YFSETQ. The CDR3 covers 16 residues. The CDR3 loop is CASSLASGGAGETQYF. Here the CDR3 DNA reads TGCGCCAGCAGCTTAGCTAGCGGGGGGGCCGGGGAGACCCAGTACTTC. The full variable domain, in which reference TRBV5-1 and TRBJ2-5 provide the parts outside the CDR3, is KAGVTQTPRYLIKTRGQQVTLSCSPISGHRSVSWYQQTPGQGLQFLFEYFSETQRNKGNFPGRFSGRQFSNSRSEMNVSTLELGDSALYLCASSLASGGAGETQYFGPGTRLLVL.

The chain links TRBV7-9 to TRBJ2-7, with 10 bases that match TRBD2. The CDR3 covers 13 residues. Germline V gene data show CDR1 as SEHNR and CDR2 as FQNEAQ (reference sequence). After removal of 8 bases from V and 3 bases from J, the junction contained 4 bases not matched to a gene. CDR3 sequence reads: CASASGGIYEQYV. DNA of the CDR3: TGTGCCAGCGCTAGCGGGGGTATCTACGAGCAGTACGTC.

This chain joins TRBV5-6 and TRBJ2-5; D possibly corresponds to TRBD2 (6 bases). CDR1 is SGHDT, CDR2 YYEEEE, per germline. V dropped 0 bases and J dropped 13 bases, with 10 bases sitting between them. This CDR3 is built from 11 residues. DNA for the CDR3: TGTGCCAGCAGCTTGGGCGGGGTGCCGTACTTC. As protein: CASSLGGVPYF.

CDR3 loop: CASSSTGMSNQPQHF. The DNA for the CDR3 is TGTGCCAGTAGTAGTACAGGGATGAGCAATCAGCCCCAGCATTTT. The chain carries TRBV19 and TRBJ1-5, with D possibly TRBD1 on 6 matching bases. V was cut by 4 bases and J by 1 base, with 11 bases left in between. From germline, CDR1 is LNHDA and CDR2 SQIVND (reference sequence). CDR3 size: 15 residues.

V usage is TRBV9 and J usage is TRBJ1-1; D gene uncertain. Germline V gene sequence: CDR1 SGDLS, CDR2 YYNGEE. V lost 5 bases to trimming and J lost 1 base, with 15 bases between them. The length of the CDR3 is 15 residues. The CDR3 nucleotides read TGTGCCAGCAGTTATGACACTTTAAGGAACACTGAAGCTTTCTTT. This gives the protein CASSYDTLRNTEAFF.

V gene TRBV13 combines with J gene TRBJ1-1; D call uncertain. V lost 8 bases and J 5 bases, leaving 12 bases between the germline ends. Germline V gives CDR1 PRHDT, CDR2 FYEKMQ (reference sequence). This CDR3 has 12 amino acids. The CDR3 loop is CASRGMGTEAFF. Here the CDR3 DNA reads TGTGCCAGCCGGGGTATGGGGACTGAAGCTTTCTTT.

This clone was detected a few times. The chain joins TRBV2 to TRBJ2-4, with a possible D match to TRBD1 (5 bases). Per the germline V gene, CDR1 is SNHLY and CDR2 is FYNNEI. The CDR3 length is 14 residues. The V gene lost 8 bases and the J gene lost 2 bases, with 13 bases spanning the gap. The CDR3 sequence: CASGVGDSKNIQYF. As DNA, the CDR3 is TGTGCCAGCGGAGTAGGGGATTCCAAAAACATTCAGTACTTC.